Presented here are 19 T cell receptor beta chains from one specimen sequenced in a study of blood T cells in healthy people across ages (dated by TCRdb to the mid-2010s). Receptor libraries were prepared by 5' RACE. The data were produced on an Illumina HiSeq 2500. A second roughly 6 to 12 cycle PCR used a sample-barcoded 5' primer and a J-beta primer mix. TCRdb trimmed the raw reads at Q25, called clones with MiXCR and kept productive beta chains. Identical CDR3 protein sequences are pooled into one entry, listed with their most common genes and DNA. For this sample there are some 1 million distinct CDR3 sequences; less than 50% appear just once. The ten largest clones capture approximately 20% of the sample. The material sequenced was blood. These receptor sequences come from a woman aged 55-70 years in good health.

This clonotype was counted a few times. The V call is TRBV29-1, the J call TRBJ2-7; D possibly corresponds to TRBD2 (6 bases). This CDR3 has 13 residues. Germline loops: CDR1 SQVTM, CDR2 ANQGSEA. Trimming took 4 bases from V and 5 from J, leaving 15 bases between them. CDR3 loop: CSVVPWDSNEQYF. The DNA of the CDR3 is TGCAGCGTTGTCCCCTGGGACTCTAACGAGCAGTACTTC.

This clonotype showed up just a few times. The V and J genes are TRBV24-1 and TRBJ2-1, with 13 bases aligning to TRBD2. After removal of 7 bases from V and 8 bases from J, the junction contained 4 bases not matched to a gene. This CDR3 spans 14 amino acids. CDR1 is KGHDR and CDR2 is SFDVKD in the germline V gene. The CDR3 sequence is CATSQTSGRDEQFF. In DNA, the CDR3 is TGTGCCACCAGCCAAACTAGCGGGAGGGATGAGCAGTTCTTC.

The J gene is TRBJ1-2, the V gene TRBV29-1, with 7 nucleotides matching TRBD1. V trimming: 0 bases; J trimming: 2 bases; junction bases outside the gene matches: 0. The CDR3 length is 13 residues. Per the germline V gene, CDR1 is SQVTM and CDR2 is ANQGSEA. In DNA form, the CDR3 reads TGCAGCGTTGAAGAACAGGGGAACTATGGCTACACCTTC. Protein: CSVEEQGNYGYTF.

The rearrangement joins TRBV7-2 to TRBJ2-7; D call uncertain. The CDR3 has 14 amino acids. Looked up from germline, CDR1 is SGHTA and CDR2 is FQGNSA. The ends were cut back, 4 bases at V and 8 bases at J, with 18 bases in the middle. CDR3 region: CASSYEETASQQYF. The DNA of the CDR3 is TGTGCCAGCAGCTATGAGGAGACGGCCTCTCAGCAGTACTTC.

The chain combines TRBV12-3 or TRBV12-4 with TRBJ1-1; 9 bases are shared with TRBD1. CDR3 length: 14 residues. V was clipped by 3 bases and J by 6 bases; unmatched bases: 5. CDR3 region: CASSFHRQGAEAFF. In DNA, the CDR3 is TGTGCCAGCAGTTTTCACCGACAGGGGGCTGAAGCTTTCTTT.

The genes are TRBV24-1 and TRBJ1-5, with a possible D match to TRBD1 (6 bases). Trimming shortened V by 7 bases and J by 2 bases, and 17 bases separated the two germline ends. CDR1 and CDR2 from the germline V gene are KGHDR and SFDVKD. The CDR3 length is 16 residues. CDR3 region: CATSPGQFGRNQPQHF. In nucleotides, the CDR3 is TGTGCCACCAGCCCTGGACAGTTTGGTCGCAATCAGCCCCAGCATTTT.

V and J are TRBV20-1 and TRBJ2-3; no clear D gene. Deletions cut 0 bases from V and 2 bases from J, with 9 bases between. Germline V gene lookup returns CDR1 DFQATT and CDR2 SNEGSKA (reference sequence). The CDR3 totals 14 residues. Here the CDR3 reads CSARDSEATDTQYF. The CDR3 nucleotides are TGCAGTGCTAGAGATTCCGAGGCCACAGATACGCAGTATTTT.

The V call is TRBV7-9, the J call TRBJ2-3; the match to TRBD2 covers 9 bases. The CDR3 consists of 15 residues. The trim removed 0 bases at V and 5 bases at J, leaving 3 bases unmatched. CDR1 SEHNR and CDR2 FQNEAQ come from the germline V gene (reference sequence). The CDR3, as DNA: TGTGCCAGCAGCTTAGCAGCGGGAGGCCTAGATACGCAGTATTTT. Its translation is CASSLAAGGLDTQYF.

The chain combines TRBV2 with TRBJ2-7; D is unresolved. V lost 8 bases to trimming and J lost 1 base, with 15 bases between them. This CDR3 comprises 14 residues. Germline V gene sequence: CDR1 SNHLY, CDR2 FYNNEI. The CDR3 here is CASVANVGSYEQYF. DNA of the CDR3: TGTGCCAGCGTAGCCAACGTCGGGTCCTACGAGCAGTACTTC.

The DNA of the CDR3 is TGTGCCAGCAGCCAAACAGGCGAGCAGTACTTC. The encoded protein is CASSQTGEQYF. V usage is TRBV3-1 and J usage is TRBJ2-7, with TRBD1 as a possible D gene (5 bases). V lost 2 bases to trimming and J lost 6 bases, with 5 bases between them. This CDR3 region has 11 residues. Germline assignment: CDR1 LGHDT and CDR2 YNNKEL (reference sequence).

In DNA form, the CDR3 reads TGCAGCGTTATCCCCCCGGGATTAGCCTACGAGCAGTACTTC. This gives the protein CSVIPPGLAYEQYF. The chain carries TRBV29-1 and TRBJ2-7; possible D gene TRBD2, 5 bases. The CDR3 sequence is 14 residues long. V lost 5 bases to trimming and J lost 2 bases, with 16 bases between them. Germline CDR1 reads SQVTM; CDR2 reads ANQGSEA.

This clonotype was recorded at least ten times. The J gene is TRBJ2-3, the V gene TRBV3-1, with D perhaps matching TRBD1 or TRBD2 (6 bases each). V was clipped by 4 bases and J by 9 bases, with 14 bases between them. This CDR3 is 13 amino acids long. Per germline, CDR1 LGHDT and CDR2 YNNKEL (reference sequence). The CDR3 bases are TGTGCCAGCAGCCGGGGGGCTAGTAAAACGCAGTATTTT. Translating it yields CASSRGASKTQYF.

The chain recombines TRBV7-2 with TRBJ2-3; 11 bases are shared with TRBD2. The CDR3 contains 13 residues. Germline lookup yields CDR1 SGHTA and CDR2 FQGNSA. V shed 2 bases and J 14 bases; nucleotides not matched to a gene: 6. CDR3 DNA sequence: TGTGCCAGCAGCTTACTAGCGGGAGGTTTACTGTATTTT. Translated: CASSLLAGGLLYF.

The J gene is TRBJ2-4, the V gene TRBV27; D may match TRBD1 or TRBD2 (6 bases each). This CDR3 is 16 amino acids long. Per the germline V gene, CDR1 is MNHEY and CDR2 is SMNVEV (reference sequence). V was pared by 3 bases and J by 0 bases, with 12 bases between. Written as DNA, the CDR3 is TGTGCCAGCAGTTTGGGTCGGGGGCTAGCCAAAAACATTCAGTACTTC. This translates into CASSLGRGLAKNIQYF.

The rearrangement uses TRBV6-1 and TRBJ1-2; TRBD1 agrees at 7 bases. This CDR3 is 13 amino acids long. CDR1 and CDR2 (germline): MNHNS, SASEGT. J gave up 3 bases and V 8 bases, and 6 bases lay outside the gene matches. The CDR3 here is CASDRDRDYGYTF. The CDR3 DNA sequence: TGTGCCAGCGACAGGGACCGAGACTATGGCTACACCTTC.

Only a few counts were recorded for this clonotype. The V and J genes are TRBV12-3 or TRBV12-4 and TRBJ2-7; no clear D. Trimming removed 6 bases at V and 6 bases at J, with 18 bases between. CDR3 length: 14 amino acids. The CDR3: CASRPRASEREQYF. In DNA, the CDR3 is TGTGCCAGCAGGCCCCGGGCCTCCGAACGCGAGCAGTACTTC.

V is TRBV7-3 and J is TRBJ2-2; 7 bases fit TRBD1. Unmatched junction bases numbered 10, after V lost 5 bases and J lost 4 bases. Germline values: CDR1 SGHTA, CDR2 FQGTGA. The CDR3 runs to 16 residues. For the CDR3, the DNA is TGTGCCAGCAGCCCCCGTCCCGGGACAGCCACCGGGGAGCTGTTTTTT. This translates into CASSPRPGTATGELFF.

This clonotype was detected once. The rearrangement uses TRBV5-1 and TRBJ2-3; D is possibly TRBD1 or TRBD2 (5 bases each). Trimming removed 4 bases at V and 14 bases at J, with 26 bases between. The germline gives CDR1 SGHRS, CDR2 YFSETQ. This CDR3 has 15 amino acids. The CDR3 reads CASSPGVGTEFRPYF. CDR3 in DNA: TGCGCCAGCAGCCCAGGAGTCGGGACGGAATTTCGTCCGTATTTT.

This clonotype showed up just a few times. V usage is TRBV12-3 or TRBV12-4 and J usage is TRBJ2-7; 8 nucleotides agree with TRBD1. This CDR3 contains 13 residues. J lost 3 bases, V lost 5 bases, and 3 bases had no gene match. CDR3 amino acids: CASSIGTGYEQYF. DNA of the CDR3: TGTGCCAGCAGTATCGGGACAGGCTACGAGCAGTACTTC.